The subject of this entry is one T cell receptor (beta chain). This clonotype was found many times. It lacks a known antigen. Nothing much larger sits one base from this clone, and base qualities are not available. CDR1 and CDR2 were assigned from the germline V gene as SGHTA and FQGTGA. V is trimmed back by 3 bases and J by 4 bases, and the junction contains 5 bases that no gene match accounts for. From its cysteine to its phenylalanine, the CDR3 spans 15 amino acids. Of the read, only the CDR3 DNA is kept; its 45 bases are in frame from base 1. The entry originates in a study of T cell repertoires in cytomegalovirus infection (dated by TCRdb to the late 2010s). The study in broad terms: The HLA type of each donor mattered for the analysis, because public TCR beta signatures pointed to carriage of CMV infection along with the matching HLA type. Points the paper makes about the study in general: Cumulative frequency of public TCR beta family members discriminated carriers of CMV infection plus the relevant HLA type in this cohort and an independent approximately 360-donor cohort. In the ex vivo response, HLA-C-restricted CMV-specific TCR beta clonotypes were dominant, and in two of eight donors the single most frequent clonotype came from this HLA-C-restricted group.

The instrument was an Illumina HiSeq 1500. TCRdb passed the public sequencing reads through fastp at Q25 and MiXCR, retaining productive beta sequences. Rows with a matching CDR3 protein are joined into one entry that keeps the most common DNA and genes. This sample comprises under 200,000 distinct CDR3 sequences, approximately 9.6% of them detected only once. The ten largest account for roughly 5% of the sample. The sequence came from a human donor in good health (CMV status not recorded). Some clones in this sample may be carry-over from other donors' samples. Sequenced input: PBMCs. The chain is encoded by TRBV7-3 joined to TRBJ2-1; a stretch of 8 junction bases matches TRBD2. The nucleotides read TGTGCCAGCAGCTTTATTAGCGGGAAGTACAATGAGCAGTTCTTC. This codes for CASSFISGKYNEQFF.